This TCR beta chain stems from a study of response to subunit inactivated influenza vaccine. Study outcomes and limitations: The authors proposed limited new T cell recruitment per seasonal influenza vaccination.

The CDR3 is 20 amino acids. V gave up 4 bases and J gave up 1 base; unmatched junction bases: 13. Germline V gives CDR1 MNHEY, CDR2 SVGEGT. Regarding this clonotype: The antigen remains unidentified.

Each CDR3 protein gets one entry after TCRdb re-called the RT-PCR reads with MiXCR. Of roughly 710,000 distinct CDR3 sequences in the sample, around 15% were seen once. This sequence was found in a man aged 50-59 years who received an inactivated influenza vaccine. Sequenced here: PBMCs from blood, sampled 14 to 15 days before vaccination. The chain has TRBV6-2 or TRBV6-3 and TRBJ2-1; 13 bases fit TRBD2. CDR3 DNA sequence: TGTGCCAGCAGTTCAACCGGGACTAGCGGGATCACTCTATCCTACAATGAGCAGTTCTTC. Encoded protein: CASSSTGTSGITLSYNEQFF.